This T cell receptor (beta chain) was obtained from a study of shared clonotypes between healthy human individuals. The overall study: Every donor yielded three CD4 naive, three CD4 memory, two CD8 naive and one CD8 memory plate. Study-wide points: Among donors, the sharing of clonotypes was expected to be influenced by sequencing depth. The study found lower generation probabilities in non-shared clonotypes than in those shared by all four donors.

The naive CD8 subset, CD45RO-negative cells positively selected for CCR7, excluded terminally differentiated effector memory CD45RA+ cells. The healthy adult donors were HIV-negative and reported no recent acute infections or vaccinations. Notes on this clone: The antigen is not known.

The length of the CDR3 is 15 residues. Germline V lookup: CDR1 ENHRY, CDR2 SYGVKD. The J segment lost 2 bases and the V segment lost 5 bases, leaving 2 bases of the junction unmatched. Assay used: immunoSEQ multiplex PCR; TCRdb lists only in-frame clones, some missing. The data hold over 2,000,000 clones, with around 93% observed a single time. This clonotype was sampled from a man younger than 35 in good health. Some clones in this sample may be carry-over from other donors' samples. The sample was naive CD8+ T cells from PBMCs. The chain couples TRBV10-3 to TRBJ2-2; TRBD2 matches at 10 bases. The CDR3 coding sequence is TGTGCCATCAGTCTAGCGGGAGCAAACACCGGGGAGCTGTTTTTT. Translation gives CAISLAGANTGELFF.